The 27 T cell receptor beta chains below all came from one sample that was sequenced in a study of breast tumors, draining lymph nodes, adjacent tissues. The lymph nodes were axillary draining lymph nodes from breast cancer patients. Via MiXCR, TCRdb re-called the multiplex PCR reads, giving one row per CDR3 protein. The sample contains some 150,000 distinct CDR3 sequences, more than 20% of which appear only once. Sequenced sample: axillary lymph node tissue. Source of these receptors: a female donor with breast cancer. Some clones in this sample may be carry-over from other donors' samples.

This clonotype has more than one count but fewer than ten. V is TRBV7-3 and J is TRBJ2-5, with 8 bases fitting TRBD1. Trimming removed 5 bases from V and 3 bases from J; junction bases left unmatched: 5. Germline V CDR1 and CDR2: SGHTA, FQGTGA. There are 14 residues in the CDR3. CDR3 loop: CASSQGQAKETQYF. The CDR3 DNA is TGTGCCAGCAGCCAGGGACAGGCCAAAGAGACCCAGTACTTC.

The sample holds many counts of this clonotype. The CDR3 nucleotides read TGTGCCAGTAGTTCTTTCGGACAGAATCAGCCCCAGCATTTT. Protein: CASSSFGQNQPQHF. The rearrangement joins TRBV19 to TRBJ1-5; D is perhaps TRBD1 (6 bases). Germline V gene data show CDR1 as LNHDA and CDR2 as SQIVND (reference sequence). The CDR3 sequence is 14 residues long. Trimming took off 5 bases at V and 4 bases at J, with 12 bases between the two ends. The full variable domain, with the rest looked up from reference TRBV19 and TRBJ1-5, is DGGITQSPKYLFRKEGQNVTLSCEQNLNHDAMYWYRQDPGQGLRLIYYSQIVNDFQKGDIAEGYSVSREKKESFPLTVTSAQKNPTAFYLCASSSFGQNQPQHFGDGTRLSIL.

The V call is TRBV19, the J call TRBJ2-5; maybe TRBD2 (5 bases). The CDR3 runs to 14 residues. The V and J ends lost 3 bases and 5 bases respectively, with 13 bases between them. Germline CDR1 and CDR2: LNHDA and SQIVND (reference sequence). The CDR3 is CASSMGTRVETQYF. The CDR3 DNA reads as TGTGCCAGTAGTATGGGTACGAGGGTTGAGACCCAGTACTTC.

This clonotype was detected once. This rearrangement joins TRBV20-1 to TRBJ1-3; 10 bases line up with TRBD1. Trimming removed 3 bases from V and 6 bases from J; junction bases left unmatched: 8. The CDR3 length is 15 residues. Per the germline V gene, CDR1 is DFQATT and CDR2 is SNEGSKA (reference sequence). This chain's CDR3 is CSASPGQGKANTIYF. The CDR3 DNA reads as TGCAGTGCTAGCCCGGGACAGGGGAAAGCAAACACCATATATTTT.

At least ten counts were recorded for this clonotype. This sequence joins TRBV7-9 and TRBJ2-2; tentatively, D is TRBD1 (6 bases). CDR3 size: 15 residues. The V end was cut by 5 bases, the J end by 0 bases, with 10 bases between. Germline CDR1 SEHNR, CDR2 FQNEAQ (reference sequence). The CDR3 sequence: CASSLGHSNTGELFF. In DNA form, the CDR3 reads TGTGCCAGCAGCCTGGGACATTCGAACACCGGGGAGCTGTTTTTT. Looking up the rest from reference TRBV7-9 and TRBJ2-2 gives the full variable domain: DTGVSQNPRHKITKRGQNVTFRCDPISEHNRLYWYRQTLGQGPEFLTYFQNEAQLEKSRLLSDRFSAERPKGSFSTLEIQRTEQGDSAMYLCASSLGHSNTGELFFGEGSRLTVL.

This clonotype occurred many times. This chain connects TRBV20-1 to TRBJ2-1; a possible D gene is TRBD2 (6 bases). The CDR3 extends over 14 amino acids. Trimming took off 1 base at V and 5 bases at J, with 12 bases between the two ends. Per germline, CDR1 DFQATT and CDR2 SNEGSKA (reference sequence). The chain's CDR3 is CSARGRGKDNEQFF. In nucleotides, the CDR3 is TGCAGTGCTAGAGGGCGGGGCAAAGACAATGAGCAGTTCTTC.

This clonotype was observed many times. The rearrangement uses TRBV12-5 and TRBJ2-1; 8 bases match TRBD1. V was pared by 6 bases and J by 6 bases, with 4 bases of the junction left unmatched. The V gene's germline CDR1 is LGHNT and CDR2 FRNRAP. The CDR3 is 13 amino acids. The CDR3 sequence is CASGSTGVNEQFF. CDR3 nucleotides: TGTGCTAGTGGCTCGACAGGGGTCAATGAGCAGTTCTTC.

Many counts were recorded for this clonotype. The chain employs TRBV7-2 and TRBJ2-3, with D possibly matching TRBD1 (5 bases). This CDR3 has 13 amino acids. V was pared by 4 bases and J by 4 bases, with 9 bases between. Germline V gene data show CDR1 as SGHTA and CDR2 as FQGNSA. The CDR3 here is CASSSWGADTQYF. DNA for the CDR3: TGTGCCAGCAGCTCGTGGGGCGCAGATACGCAGTATTTT.

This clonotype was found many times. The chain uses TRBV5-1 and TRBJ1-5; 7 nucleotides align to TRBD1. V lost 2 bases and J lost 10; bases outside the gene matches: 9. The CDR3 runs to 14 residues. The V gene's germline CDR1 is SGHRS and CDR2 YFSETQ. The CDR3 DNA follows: TGCGCCAGCAGCTTATACCAGGGGGTACAACCCCAGCATTTT. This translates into CASSLYQGVQPQHF.

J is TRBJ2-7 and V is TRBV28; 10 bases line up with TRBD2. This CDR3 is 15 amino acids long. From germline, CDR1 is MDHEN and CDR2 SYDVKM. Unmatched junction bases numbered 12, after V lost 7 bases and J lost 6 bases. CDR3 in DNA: TGTGCCAGCACCCCAGGGGGGCTAGCGGGAGTCGAGCAGTACTTC. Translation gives CASTPGGLAGVEQYF.

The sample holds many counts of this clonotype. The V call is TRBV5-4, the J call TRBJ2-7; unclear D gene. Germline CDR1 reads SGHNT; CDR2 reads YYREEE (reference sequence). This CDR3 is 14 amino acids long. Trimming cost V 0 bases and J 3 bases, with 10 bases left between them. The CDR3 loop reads CASSLASSNYEQYF. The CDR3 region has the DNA TGTGCCAGCAGCTTGGCAAGCAGCAACTACGAGCAGTACTTC.

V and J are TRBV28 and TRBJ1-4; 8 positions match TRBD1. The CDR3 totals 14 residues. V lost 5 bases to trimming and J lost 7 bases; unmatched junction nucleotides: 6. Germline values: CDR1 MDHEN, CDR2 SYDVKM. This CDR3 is CASSETGVGEKLFF. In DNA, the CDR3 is TGTGCCAGCAGTGAGACAGGGGTCGGTGAAAAACTGTTTTTT.

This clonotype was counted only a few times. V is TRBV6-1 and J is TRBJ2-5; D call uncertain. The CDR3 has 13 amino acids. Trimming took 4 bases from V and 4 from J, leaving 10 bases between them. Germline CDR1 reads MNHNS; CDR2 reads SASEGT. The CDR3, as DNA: TGTGCCAGCAGTGGTGGCGGTCCAGAGACCCAGTACTTC. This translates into CASSGGGPETQYF.

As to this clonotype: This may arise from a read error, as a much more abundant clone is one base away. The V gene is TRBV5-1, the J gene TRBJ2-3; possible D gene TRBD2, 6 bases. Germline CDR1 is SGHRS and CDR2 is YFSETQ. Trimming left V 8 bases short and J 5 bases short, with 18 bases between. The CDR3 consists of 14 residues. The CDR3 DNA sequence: TGCGCCAGGGGAAGAATACGGGGGAGAGATACGCAGTATTTT. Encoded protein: CARGRIRGRDTQYF.

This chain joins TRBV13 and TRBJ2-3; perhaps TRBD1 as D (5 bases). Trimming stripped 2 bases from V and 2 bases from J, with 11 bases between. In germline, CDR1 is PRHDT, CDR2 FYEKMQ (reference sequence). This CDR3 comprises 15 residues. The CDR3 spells CASSLTGSPTDTQYF. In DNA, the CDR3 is TGTGCCAGCAGCTTAACAGGCTCCCCCACAGATACGCAGTATTTT.

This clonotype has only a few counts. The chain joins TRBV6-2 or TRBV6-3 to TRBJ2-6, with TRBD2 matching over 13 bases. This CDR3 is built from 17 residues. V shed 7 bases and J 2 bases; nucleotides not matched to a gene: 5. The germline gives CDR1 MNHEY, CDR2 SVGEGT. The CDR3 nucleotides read TGTGCCAGCAACCCGGGACTAGCGGGAACTGGGGCCAACGTCCTGACTTTC. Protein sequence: CASNPGLAGTGANVLTF.

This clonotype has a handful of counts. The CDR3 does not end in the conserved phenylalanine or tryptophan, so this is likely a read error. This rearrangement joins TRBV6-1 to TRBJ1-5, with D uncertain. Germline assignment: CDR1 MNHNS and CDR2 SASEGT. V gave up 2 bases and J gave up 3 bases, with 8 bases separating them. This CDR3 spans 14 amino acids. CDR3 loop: CASSELRSNQPQHL. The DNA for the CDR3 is TGTGCCAGCAGTGAACTCAGGTCCAATCAGCCCCAGCATCTT.

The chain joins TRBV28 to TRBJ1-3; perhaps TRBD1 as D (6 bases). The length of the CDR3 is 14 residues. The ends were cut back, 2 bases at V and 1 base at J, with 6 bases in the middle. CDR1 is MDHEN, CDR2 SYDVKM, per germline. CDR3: CASSLTGSGNTIYF. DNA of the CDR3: TGTGCCAGCAGTTTAACAGGGTCTGGAAACACCATATATTTT.

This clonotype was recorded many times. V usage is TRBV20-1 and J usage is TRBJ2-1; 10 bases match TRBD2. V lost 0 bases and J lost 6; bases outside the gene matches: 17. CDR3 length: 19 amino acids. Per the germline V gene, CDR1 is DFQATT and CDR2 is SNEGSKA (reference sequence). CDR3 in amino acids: CSARDAGKSSGRASNEQFF. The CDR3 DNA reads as TGCAGTGCTAGAGATGCAGGGAAATCAAGCGGGAGGGCCAGCAATGAGCAGTTCTTC.

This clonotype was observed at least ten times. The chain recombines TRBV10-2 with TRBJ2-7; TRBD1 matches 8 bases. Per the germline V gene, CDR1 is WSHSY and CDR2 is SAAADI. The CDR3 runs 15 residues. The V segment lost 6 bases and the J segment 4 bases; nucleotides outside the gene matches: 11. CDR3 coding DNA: TGCGCCAGCAGGGCAAGACCAGGGGGCGAGTACGAGCAGTACTTC. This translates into CASRARPGGEYEQYF.

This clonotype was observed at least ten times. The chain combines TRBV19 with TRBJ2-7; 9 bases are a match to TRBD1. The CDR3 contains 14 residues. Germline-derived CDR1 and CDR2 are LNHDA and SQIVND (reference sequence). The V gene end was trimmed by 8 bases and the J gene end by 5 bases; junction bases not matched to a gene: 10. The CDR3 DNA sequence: TGTGCCAGTGCCGGGACAGGGACTGGCCACGAGCAGTACTTC. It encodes CASAGTGTGHEQYF.

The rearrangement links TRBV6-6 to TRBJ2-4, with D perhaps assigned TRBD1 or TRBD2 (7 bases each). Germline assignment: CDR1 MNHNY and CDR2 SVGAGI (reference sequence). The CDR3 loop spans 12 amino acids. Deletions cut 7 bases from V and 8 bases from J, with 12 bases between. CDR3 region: CASKPGGDIQYF. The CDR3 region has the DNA TGTGCCAGCAAACCAGGGGGGGACATTCAGTACTTC.

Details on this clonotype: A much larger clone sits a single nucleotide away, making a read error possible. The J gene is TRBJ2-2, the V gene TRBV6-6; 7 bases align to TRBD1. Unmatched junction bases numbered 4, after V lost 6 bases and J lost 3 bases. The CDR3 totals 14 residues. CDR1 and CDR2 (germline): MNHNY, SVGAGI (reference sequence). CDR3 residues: CASRTGTDTGELFF. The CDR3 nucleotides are TGTGCCAGCAGGACAGGGACGGACACCGGGGAGCTGTTTTTT.

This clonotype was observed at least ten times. The CDR3 DNA follows: TGTGCCAGCAGCCAGCTACGTGAGCAGTTCTTC. This sequence encodes CASSQLREQFF. The chain couples TRBV5-6 to TRBJ2-1; no firm D call. V was trimmed by 4 bases and J by 9 bases, leaving 8 bases between them. Germline loops: CDR1 SGHDT, CDR2 YYEEEE. CDR3 length equals 11 residues.

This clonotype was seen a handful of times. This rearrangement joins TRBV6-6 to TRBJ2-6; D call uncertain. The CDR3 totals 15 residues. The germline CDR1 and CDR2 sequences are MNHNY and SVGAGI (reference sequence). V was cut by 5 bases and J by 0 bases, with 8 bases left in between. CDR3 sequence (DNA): TGTGCCAGCAGTCAACCGGCCTCTGGGGCCAACGTCCTGACTTTC. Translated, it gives CASSQPASGANVLTF.

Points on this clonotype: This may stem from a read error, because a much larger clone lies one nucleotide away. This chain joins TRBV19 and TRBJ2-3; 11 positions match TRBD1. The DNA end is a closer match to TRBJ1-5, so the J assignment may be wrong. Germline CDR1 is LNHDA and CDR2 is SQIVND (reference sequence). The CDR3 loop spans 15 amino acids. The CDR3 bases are TGTGCCAGTAACTCGGACAGGGGGCTCCCAGATACGCAGCATTTT. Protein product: CASNSDRGLPDTQHF.

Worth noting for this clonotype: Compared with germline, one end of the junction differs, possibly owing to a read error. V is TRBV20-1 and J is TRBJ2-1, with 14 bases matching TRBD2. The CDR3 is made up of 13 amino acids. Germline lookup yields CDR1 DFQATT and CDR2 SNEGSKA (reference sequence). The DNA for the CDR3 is TGCAGTGCGCGACTAGCGGGAGGGAATGAGCAGTTGTTC. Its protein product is CSARLAGGNEQLF.